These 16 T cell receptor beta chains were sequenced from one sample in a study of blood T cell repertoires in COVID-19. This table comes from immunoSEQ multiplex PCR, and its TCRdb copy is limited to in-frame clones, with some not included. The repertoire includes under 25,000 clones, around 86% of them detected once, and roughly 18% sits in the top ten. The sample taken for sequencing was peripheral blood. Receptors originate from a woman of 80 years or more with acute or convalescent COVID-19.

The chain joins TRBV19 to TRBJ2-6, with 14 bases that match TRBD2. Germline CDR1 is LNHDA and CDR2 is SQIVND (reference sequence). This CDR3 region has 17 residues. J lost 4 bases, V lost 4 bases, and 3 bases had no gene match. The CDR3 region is CASSRLAGGRGANVLTF. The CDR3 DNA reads TGTGCCAGTAGTAGACTAGCGGGGGGGAGAGGGGCCAACGTCCTGACTTTC.

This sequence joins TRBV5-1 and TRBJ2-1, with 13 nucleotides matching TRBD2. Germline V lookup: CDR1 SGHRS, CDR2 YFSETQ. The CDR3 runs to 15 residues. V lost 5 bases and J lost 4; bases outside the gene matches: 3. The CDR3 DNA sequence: TGCGCCAGCAGGGAGGGACTAGCGGGGTACAATGAGCAGTTCTTC. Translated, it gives CASREGLAGYNEQFF.

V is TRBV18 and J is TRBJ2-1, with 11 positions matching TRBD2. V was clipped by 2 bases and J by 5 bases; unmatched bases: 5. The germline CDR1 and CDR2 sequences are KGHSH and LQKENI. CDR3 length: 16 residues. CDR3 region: CASSPSRLAGNNEQFF. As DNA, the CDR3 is TGTGCCAGCTCACCAAGTAGACTAGCGGGAAACAATGAGCAGTTCTTC.

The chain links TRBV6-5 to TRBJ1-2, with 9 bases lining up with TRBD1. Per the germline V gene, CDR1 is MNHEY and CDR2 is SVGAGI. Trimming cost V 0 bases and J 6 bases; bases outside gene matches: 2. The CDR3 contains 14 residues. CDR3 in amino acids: CASSYSTGGDGYTF. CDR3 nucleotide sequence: TGTGCCAGCAGTTACTCCACAGGGGGCGATGGCTACACCTTC.

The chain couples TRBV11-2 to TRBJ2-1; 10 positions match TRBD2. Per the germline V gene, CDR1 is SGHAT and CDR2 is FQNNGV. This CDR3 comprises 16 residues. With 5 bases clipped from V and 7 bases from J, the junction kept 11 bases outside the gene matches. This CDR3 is CASSPSGGARGNEQFF. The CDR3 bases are TGTGCCAGCAGCCCAAGCGGGGGGGCCAGAGGAAATGAGCAGTTCTTC. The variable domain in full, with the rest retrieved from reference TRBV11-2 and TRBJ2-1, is EAGVAQSPRYKIIEKRQSVAFWCNPISGHATLYWYQQILGQGPKLLIQFQNNGVVDDSQLPKDRFSAERLKGVDSTLKIQPAKLEDSAVYLCASSPSGGARGNEQFFGPGTRLTVL.

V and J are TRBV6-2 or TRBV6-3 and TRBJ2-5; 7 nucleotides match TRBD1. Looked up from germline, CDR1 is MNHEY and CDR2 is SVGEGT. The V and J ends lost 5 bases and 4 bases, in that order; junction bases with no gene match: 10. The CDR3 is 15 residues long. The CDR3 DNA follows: TGTGCCAGCAGTACGCGACAGGGTGGGGGAGAGACCCAGTACTTC. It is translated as CASSTRQGGGETQYF.

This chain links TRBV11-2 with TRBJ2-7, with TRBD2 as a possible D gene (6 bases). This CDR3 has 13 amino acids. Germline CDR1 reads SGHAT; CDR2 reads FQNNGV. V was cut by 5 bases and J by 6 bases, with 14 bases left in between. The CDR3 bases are TGTGCCAGCAGCCCCGGAGGGCAAGGCGAGCAGTACTTC. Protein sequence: CASSPGGQGEQYF. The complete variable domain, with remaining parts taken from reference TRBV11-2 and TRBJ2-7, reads EAGVAQSPRYKIIEKRQSVAFWCNPISGHATLYWYQQILGQGPKLLIQFQNNGVVDDSQLPKDRFSAERLKGVDSTLKIQPAKLEDSAVYLCASSPGGQGEQYFGPGTRLTVT.

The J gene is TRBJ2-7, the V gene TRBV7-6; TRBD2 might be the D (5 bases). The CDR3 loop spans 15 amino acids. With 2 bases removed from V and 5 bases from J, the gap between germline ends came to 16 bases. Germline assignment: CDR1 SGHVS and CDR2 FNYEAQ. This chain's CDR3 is CASSLRDGRRDEQYF. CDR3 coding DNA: TGTGCCAGCAGCTTAAGAGACGGACGGCGGGACGAGCAGTACTTC.

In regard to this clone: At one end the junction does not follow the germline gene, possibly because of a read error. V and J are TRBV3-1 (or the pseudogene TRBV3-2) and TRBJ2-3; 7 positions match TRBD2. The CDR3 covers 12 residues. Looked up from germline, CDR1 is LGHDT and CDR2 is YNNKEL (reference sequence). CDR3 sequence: CASSQTSKFFSF. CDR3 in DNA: TGTGCCAGCAGCCAGACTAGCAAATTCTTTAGTTTT.

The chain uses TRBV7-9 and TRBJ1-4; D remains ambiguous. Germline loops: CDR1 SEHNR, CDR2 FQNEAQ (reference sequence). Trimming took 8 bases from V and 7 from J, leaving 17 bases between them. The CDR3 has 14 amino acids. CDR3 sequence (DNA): TGTGCCAGCGGGTTGGGAGATACCCGTGAAAAACTGTTTTTT. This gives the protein CASGLGDTREKLFF.

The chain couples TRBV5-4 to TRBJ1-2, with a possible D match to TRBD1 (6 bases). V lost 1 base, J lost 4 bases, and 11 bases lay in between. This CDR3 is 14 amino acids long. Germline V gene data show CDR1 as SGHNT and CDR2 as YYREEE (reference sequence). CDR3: CASSLYRVSYGYTF. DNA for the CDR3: TGTGCCAGCAGCTTGTACAGGGTCAGCTATGGCTACACCTTC. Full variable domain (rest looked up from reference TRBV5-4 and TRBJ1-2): ETGVTQSPTHLIKTRGQQVTLRCSSQSGHNTVSWYQQALGQGPQFIFQYYREEENGRGNFPPRFSGLQFPNYSSELNVNALELDDSALYLCASSLYRVSYGYTFGSGTRLTVV.

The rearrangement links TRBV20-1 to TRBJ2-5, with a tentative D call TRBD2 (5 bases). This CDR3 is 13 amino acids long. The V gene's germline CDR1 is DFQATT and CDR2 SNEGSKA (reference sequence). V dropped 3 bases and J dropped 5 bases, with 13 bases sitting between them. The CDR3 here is CSASGVGVETQYF. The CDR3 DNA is TGCAGTGCTAGTGGGGTGGGAGTGGAGACCCAGTACTTC.

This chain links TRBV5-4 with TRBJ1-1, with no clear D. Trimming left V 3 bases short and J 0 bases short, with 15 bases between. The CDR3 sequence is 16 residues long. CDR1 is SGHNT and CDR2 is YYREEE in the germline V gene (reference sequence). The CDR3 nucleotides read TGTGCCAGCAGCTCGATTATGTTTACAATGAACACTGAAGCTTTCTTT. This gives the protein CASSSIMFTMNTEAFF.

The CDR3 region is CASSPEPGRRGAEAFF. In DNA form, the CDR3 reads TGTGCCAGCTCACCCGAGCCGGGACGGCGGGGGGCTGAAGCTTTCTTT. The chain joins TRBV18 to TRBJ1-1; possibly TRBD1 for D (5 bases). CDR3 length: 16 residues. V lost 3 bases to trimming and J lost 6 bases, with 20 bases between them. The germline V gene encodes CDR1 KGHSH and CDR2 LQKENI.

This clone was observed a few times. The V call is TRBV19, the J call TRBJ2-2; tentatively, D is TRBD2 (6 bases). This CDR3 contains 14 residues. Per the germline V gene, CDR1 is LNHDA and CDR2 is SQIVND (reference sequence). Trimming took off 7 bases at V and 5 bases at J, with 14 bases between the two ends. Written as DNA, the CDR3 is TGTGCCAGTAAGGATGGAGGGGTTACCGGGGAGCTGTTTTTT. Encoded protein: CASKDGGVTGELFF.

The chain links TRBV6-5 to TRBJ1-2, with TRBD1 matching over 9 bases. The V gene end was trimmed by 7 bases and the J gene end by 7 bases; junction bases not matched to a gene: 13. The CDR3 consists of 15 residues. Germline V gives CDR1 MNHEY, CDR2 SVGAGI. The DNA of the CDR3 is TGTGCCAGCACCCACGAGGGACAGGGATTTATTGGCTACACCTTC. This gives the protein CASTHEGQGFIGYTF.